This TCR beta chain was recovered during a study of T cells in Graves' hyperthyroidism and ophthalmopathy. Study-wide results and caveats: In blood, most of the thyroid clonotypes expanded above 0.001 were also present. Ophthalmopathy was distinguished from stable hyperthyroidism by 13 V-J signatures.

Authors of the study amplified TCR beta CDR3 regions from RNA transcripts. In the first-round RT-PCR of the TCR CDR3, the HTBI primer set was used. TCRdb itself ran the multiplex PCR reads through MiXCR, one entry per CDR3 protein. This table has about half a million distinct CDR3 sequences, 20% appearing once. Looked up from germline, CDR1 is DFQATT and CDR2 is SNEGSKA (reference sequence). The CDR3 is made up of 12 amino acids. V shed 6 bases, J shed 9 bases, and the junction held 4 bases outside the gene matches. This clonotype was counted only a few times. Its antigen remains unidentified. What was sequenced was blood. The genes are TRBV20-1 and TRBJ2-1; 11 positions match TRBD2. The TCR comes from a man aged 40-50 years with Graves' ophthalmopathy. CDR3 loop: CSATSGSGEQFF. The CDR3 DNA reads as TGCAGTGCAACTAGCGGGAGCGGTGAGCAGTTCTTC.